Following are 11 T cell receptor beta chains from one sample sequenced in a study of control samples from healthy donors and cancer patients. Assay used: immunoSEQ multiplex PCR; TCRdb lists only in-frame clones, some missing. Seen here are about 96,000 clones, approximately 93% observed once, and the top ten hold about 7.3%. Input material: blood. The receptor source for this set is a man younger than 35 in good health.

The chain carries TRBV6-5 and TRBJ2-7, with 7 bases lining up with TRBD1. There are 15 residues in the CDR3. The J segment lost 2 bases and the V segment lost 2 bases, leaving 6 bases of the junction unmatched. The germline CDR1 and CDR2 sequences are MNHEY and SVGAGI. The CDR3 nucleotides are TGTGCCAGCAGTTACGGTCCGACAGGGACCTACGAGCAGTACTTC. Its translation is CASSYGPTGTYEQYF.

The chain uses TRBV3-1 (or the pseudogene TRBV3-2) and TRBJ1-2; possible D gene TRBD1, 5 bases. From germline, CDR1 is LGHDT and CDR2 YNNKEL (reference sequence). The CDR3 runs 17 residues. The germline V and J ends were trimmed by 0 bases and 5 bases, with 19 bases remaining between them. The CDR3 DNA reads TGTGCCAGCAGCCAAGATTTGGGGCAGGGCCTGATATATGGCTACACCTTC. Protein sequence: CASSQDLGQGLIYGYTF.

This clone was observed once. The genes are TRBV19 and TRBJ2-2, with a tentative D call TRBD1 (6 bases). Deletions cut 6 bases from V and 0 bases from J, with 8 bases between. Looked up from germline, CDR1 is LNHDA and CDR2 is SQIVND (reference sequence). CDR3 length: 14 residues. The CDR3 DNA follows: TGTGCCAGTAGCAGGGGACCGAACACCGGGGAGCTGTTTTTT. Translated: CASSRGPNTGELFF.

The rearrangement uses TRBV6-2 or TRBV6-3 and TRBJ2-5; the match to TRBD2 covers 7 bases. V lost 4 bases, J lost 1 base, and 6 bases stayed unmatched. Germline V CDR1 and CDR2: MNHEY, SVGEGT. The CDR3 runs 15 residues. The CDR3 spells CASSSLGGSQETQYF. In DNA, the CDR3 is TGTGCCAGCAGTTCTCTTGGCGGGAGCCAAGAGACCCAGTACTTC.

This clone was observed once. This chain links TRBV4-1 with TRBJ1-5, with D unresolved. The CDR3 length is 16 residues. Germline V gene data show CDR1 as MGHRA and CDR2 as YSYEKL. With 0 bases removed from V and 6 bases from J, the gap between germline ends came to 15 bases. The chain's CDR3 is CASSQDSRAYGQPQHF. The CDR3, as DNA: TGCGCCAGCAGCCAAGATTCCCGTGCCTATGGTCAGCCCCAGCATTTT.

V is TRBV14 and J is TRBJ1-2, with TRBD1 identical over 9 bases. The CDR3 length is 14 residues. Trimming took 6 bases from V and 4 from J; bases not matched to a gene: 6. The V gene's germline CDR1 is SGHDN and CDR2 FVKESK. CDR3 DNA: TGTGCCAGCAGTGGAGGGACAGGGATCTATGGCTACACCTTC. It yields the protein CASSGGTGIYGYTF.

CDR3: CASSPQGHGYTF. CDR3 DNA sequence: TGTGCCAGCAGTCCACAGGGGCATGGCTACACCTTC. The chain couples TRBV6-5 to TRBJ1-2; 7 bases match TRBD1. The CDR3 spans 12 residues. CDR1 and CDR2 from the germline V gene are MNHEY and SVGAGI. Trimming took 5 bases from V and 6 from J; bases not matched to a gene: 3.

The chain links TRBV27 to TRBJ1-1; D may be TRBD1 (5 bases). The length of the CDR3 is 15 residues. CDR1 MNHEY and CDR2 SMNVEV come from the germline V gene (reference sequence). V lost 6 bases and J lost 4, with 18 bases in between. CDR3 nucleotides: TGTGCCAGCAGCGCCCCCCGGGGGTGGCCCACTGAAGCTTTCTTT. Amino acids: CASSAPRGWPTEAFF.

The V call is TRBV5-4, the J call TRBJ1-3, with unresolved D. Trimming removed 0 bases from V and 1 base from J, with 8 bases in between. This CDR3 has 15 residues. Germline V gene data show CDR1 as SGHNT and CDR2 as YYREEE (reference sequence). The CDR3 sequence: CASSLGGTSGNTIYF. CDR3 bases: TGTGCCAGCAGCTTGGGTGGCACTTCTGGAAACACCATATATTTT.

J is TRBJ2-7 and V is TRBV15; D uncertain. This CDR3 contains 15 residues. The germline V gene has CDR1 LNHNV and CDR2 YYDKDF (reference sequence). Trimming stripped 2 bases from V and 0 bases from J, with 11 bases between. The CDR3 sequence is CATSRSTASSYEQYF. Here the CDR3 DNA reads TGTGCCACCAGCAGATCGACGGCGAGCTCCTACGAGCAGTACTTC.

The DNA of the CDR3 is TGTGCCAGTAGTCCCCTAGGCACTGAAGCTTTCTTT. This codes for CASSPLGTEAFF. V gene TRBV19 combines with J gene TRBJ1-1; D is undetermined. There are 12 residues in the CDR3. V lost 5 bases, J lost 4 bases, and 8 bases lay in between. From germline, CDR1 is LNHDA and CDR2 SQIVND (reference sequence).